This T cell receptor (beta chain) was obtained from a study of T cell responses to AZD1222 COVID-19 vaccine. Comments on this clone: Its specificity is not known.

General study results and limits: Mostly white British, mostly female donors; authors suggested clonal diversity may be underestimated. Nearly half of the spike-specific TCRs reportedly recognize variant regions that carry no mutations. Only a handful of AZD1222 recipients, several in all, had baseline seropositivity.

Germline loops: CDR1 ENHRY, CDR2 SYGVKD. V lost 0 bases to trimming and J lost 2 bases, with 10 bases between them. The CDR3 runs to 15 residues. Sequencing was performed with immunoSEQ multiplex PCR; in TCRdb, only in-frame clones are kept and a portion is missing. The profile shows approximately 110,000 clones, just over 85% of them singletons. This chain connects TRBV10-3 to TRBJ1-2; weak D call: TRBD1 (6 bases). The source material was peripheral blood, sampled on day 0 of AZD1222 vaccination. The TCR comes from an adult in good health. The CDR3 sequence is CAISESGAMNYGYTF. Here the CDR3 DNA reads TGTGCCATCAGTGAGTCGGGGGCCATGAACTATGGCTACACCTTC.